These 27 T cell receptor beta chains were sequenced from one sample in a study of blood T cell repertoires in COVID-19. The data were produced by immunoSEQ multiplex PCR, yet TCRdb's version contains in-frame clones alone and is incomplete. The sample lists around 67,000 clones; about 87% were seen once. The sequencing input was peripheral blood. Receptors were obtained from a man over 45 with active COVID-19.

V gene TRBV29-1 combines with J gene TRBJ2-7, with unresolved D. The length of the CDR3 is 11 residues. Trimming shortened V by 4 bases and J by 1 base, and 5 bases separated the two germline ends. In germline, CDR1 is SQVTM, CDR2 ANQGSEA. Written as DNA, the CDR3 is TGCAGCGTTGGGCAGTCCTACGAGCAGTACTTC. It translates to CSVGQSYEQYF.

The CDR3 reads CATRGESHSGNTIYF. CDR3 in DNA: TGTGCCACCCGGGGTGAATCTCACTCTGGAAACACCATATATTTT. V usage is TRBV10-3 and J usage is TRBJ1-3; D remains ambiguous. V lost 10 bases and J 0 bases, leaving 16 bases between the germline ends. The CDR3 is made up of 15 amino acids. Germline-derived CDR1 and CDR2 are ENHRY and SYGVKD.

The chain employs TRBV3-1 (or the pseudogene TRBV3-2) and TRBJ1-6; no reliable D call. Germline V CDR1 and CDR2: LGHDT, YNNKEL (reference sequence). This CDR3 has 14 residues. V was trimmed by 0 bases and J by 10 bases, leaving 10 bases between them. The CDR3 nucleotides read TGTGCCAGCAGCCAAGATGGGAGGAGATCACCCCTCCACTTT. Its protein product is CASSQDGRRSPLHF.

The chain couples TRBV15 to TRBJ2-4, with 11 bases aligning to TRBD1. V trimming: 2 bases; J trimming: 5 bases; junction bases outside the gene matches: 8. The CDR3 loop spans 17 amino acids. Germline lookup yields CDR1 LNHNV and CDR2 YYDKDF (reference sequence). The CDR3 DNA reads TGTGCCACCAGCAGAACCAAGCCGGGACAGGGGGAAAACATTCAGTACTTC. Its translation: CATSRTKPGQGENIQYF.

This clone has a handful of counts. The genes are TRBV7-9 and TRBJ2-7; D is perhaps TRBD2 (5 bases). The V and J ends lost 4 bases and 6 bases respectively, with 13 bases between them. CDR1 and CDR2 from the germline V gene are SEHNR and FQNEAQ (reference sequence). CDR3 length: 13 amino acids. The CDR3 coding sequence is TGTGCCAGCAGCTCCGGAGGAGAGCTCGAGCAGTACTTC. It specifies CASSSGGELEQYF.

The count of this clone is one. The gene calls are TRBV6-4 and TRBJ2-7; the match to TRBD2 covers 7 bases. Germline V gives CDR1 MRHNA, CDR2 SNTAGT. The length of the CDR3 is 13 residues. J was trimmed by 3 bases and V by 8 bases; bases with no gene match: 7. The CDR3: CASAFGGGYEQYF. The CDR3 bases are TGTGCCAGCGCCTTCGGCGGGGGCTACGAGCAGTACTTC.

The chain employs TRBV28 and TRBJ2-2, with D hard to call. The CDR3 extends over 14 amino acids. V was shortened by 5 bases and J by 6 bases, with 13 bases between the two germline ends. Germline loops: CDR1 MDHEN, CDR2 SYDVKM. CDR3 protein: CASSLRVMAGELFF. The CDR3 DNA sequence: TGTGCCAGCAGTCTCCGGGTCATGGCCGGGGAGCTGTTTTTT.

V gene TRBV10-3 combines with J gene TRBJ1-2; 9 positions match TRBD1. Germline V CDR1 and CDR2: ENHRY, SYGVKD. The junction had 8 bases not matched to a gene; V was cut back by 3 bases and J by 3 bases. This CDR3 region has 16 residues. CDR3 residues: CAISEHDRGVHYGYTF. DNA for the CDR3: TGTGCCATCAGTGAACACGACAGGGGGGTTCACTATGGCTACACCTTC.

CDR3 loop: CASSQDPAGLYNEQFF. CDR3 nucleotides: TGCGCCAGCAGCCAAGACCCAGCGGGGCTCTACAATGAGCAGTTCTTC. The rearrangement joins TRBV4-3 to TRBJ2-1, with 7 bases lining up with TRBD2. Germline-derived CDR1 and CDR2 are LGHNA and YSLEER. This CDR3 is built from 16 residues. The trim removed 0 bases at V and 3 bases at J, leaving 5 bases unmatched.

The rearrangement joins TRBV15 to TRBJ1-4; D uncertain. V was trimmed by 2 bases and J by 0 bases, leaving 10 bases between them. CDR3 length: 16 residues. CDR1 and CDR2 from the germline V gene are LNHNV and YYDKDF (reference sequence). CDR3 coding DNA: TGTGCCACCAGCAGAAACAGCCGCTCAACTAATGAAAAACTGTTTTTT. The encoded protein is CATSRNSRSTNEKLFF.

The chain links TRBV3-1 (or the pseudogene TRBV3-2) to TRBJ2-7, with 11 bases that match TRBD1. The CDR3 has 14 amino acids. The junction had 4 bases not matched to a gene; V was cut back by 4 bases and J by 5 bases. Germline V lookup: CDR1 LGHDT, CDR2 YNNKEL (reference sequence). CDR3 bases: TGTGCCAGCAGCCCGCGGACAGGGGGCCACGAGCAGTACTTC. The encoded protein is CASSPRTGGHEQYF.

This clone was recorded once. The CDR3 sequence is CASSQDRGDGYTF. Written as DNA, the CDR3 is TGCGCCAGCAGCCAAGATCGGGGGGATGGCTACACCTTC. The chain combines TRBV4-3 with TRBJ1-2, with D possibly being TRBD1 (5 bases). This CDR3 spans 13 amino acids. Trimming removed 0 bases from V and 6 bases from J, with 8 bases in between. Germline CDR1 and CDR2: LGHNA and YSLEER.

The chain combines TRBV7-2 with TRBJ2-3; perhaps TRBD2 as D (5 bases). Germline V gene data show CDR1 as SGHTA and CDR2 as FQGNSA. Deletions cut 4 bases from V and 2 bases from J, with 7 bases between. There are 13 residues in the CDR3. The CDR3 region has the DNA TGTGCCAGCAGCTGGGAGCCCACAGATACGCAGTATTTT. This encodes CASSWEPTDTQYF. Full variable domain (outside the CDR3, taken from reference TRBV7-2 and TRBJ2-3): GAGVSQSPSNKVTEKGKDVELRCDPISGHTALYWYRQSLGQGLEFLIYFQGNSAPDKSGLPSDRFSAERTGGSVSTLTIQRTQQEDSAVYLCASSWEPTDTQYFGPGTRLTVL.

The chain couples TRBV28 to TRBJ2-5; 10 nucleotides align to TRBD2. After removal of 7 bases from V and 2 bases from J, the junction contained 13 bases not matched to a gene. The CDR3 is 17 residues long. Germline CDR1 reads MDHEN; CDR2 reads SYDVKM. CDR3 sequence reads: CASTTARSSGRQETQYF. The CDR3 coding sequence is TGTGCCAGCACCACAGCCCGGTCTAGCGGGAGACAAGAGACCCAGTACTTC.

In DNA form, the CDR3 reads TGTGCCAGCAGCCCCACAGAAAATGAGCAGTTCTTC. Its protein product is CASSPTENEQFF. The chain joins TRBV13 to TRBJ2-1; D gene ambiguous. From germline, CDR1 is PRHDT and CDR2 FYEKMQ (reference sequence). V was pared by 5 bases and J by 7 bases, with 9 bases between. The CDR3 runs to 12 residues.

The sample holds a few counts of this clone. The chain is built from TRBV7-2 and TRBJ2-2, with TRBD2 identical over 9 bases. The CDR3 has 15 amino acids. Germline V lookup: CDR1 SGHTA, CDR2 FQGNSA. The J segment lost 4 bases and the V segment lost 2 bases, leaving 2 bases of the junction unmatched. The CDR3 region is CASSLSGLATGELFF. The CDR3 DNA is TGTGCCAGCAGCTTATCGGGACTAGCCACCGGGGAGCTGTTTTTT.

This clone was seen just once. In DNA, the CDR3 is TGTGCCAGCAGCCAGGGGGACTCAAGAGCGGGACTGTTTTTT. Translation gives CASSQGDSRAGLFF. This chain uses TRBV6-5 with TRBJ1-4; the match to TRBD1 covers 7 bases. The trim removed 6 bases at V and 13 bases at J, leaving 14 bases unmatched. Germline-derived CDR1 and CDR2 are MNHEY and SVGAGI. This CDR3 is built from 14 residues.

This clone was recorded only once. This rearrangement joins TRBV6-5 to TRBJ1-2, with TRBD1 matching 7 bases. The CDR3 has 15 residues. With V trimmed by 5 bases and J by 2 bases, 8 bases remained unmatched. Germline V CDR1 and CDR2: MNHEY, SVGAGI. The CDR3 bases are TGTGCCAGCAGTCGACAGGAGGGGGCGAACTATGGCTACACCTTC. Protein: CASSRQEGANYGYTF.

This sequence joins TRBV2 and TRBJ2-7; 7 bases are a match to TRBD1. The CDR3 spans 13 residues. Germline trimming cut 7 bases from V and 6 bases from J; bases unmatched to any gene: 9. Looked up from germline, CDR1 is SNHLY and CDR2 is FYNNEI. The CDR3 nucleotides read TGTGCCAGCACCCCGACAGGGTATGGCGAGCAGTACTTC. Its translation: CASTPTGYGEQYF.

V is TRBV5-4 and J is TRBJ2-7; D perhaps matches TRBD1 (6 bases). The CDR3 is 16 amino acids. Trimming removed 0 bases at V and 3 bases at J, with 16 bases between. In germline, CDR1 is SGHNT, CDR2 YYREEE (reference sequence). The CDR3 nucleotides read TGTGCCAGCAGCTTGGGGGCGCGGACAGACAACTACGAGCAGTACTTC. This translates into CASSLGARTDNYEQYF. Based on the CDR3 plus reference TRBV5-4 and TRBJ2-7, the full variable domain is ETGVTQSPTHLIKTRGQQVTLRCSSQSGHNTVSWYQQALGQGPQFIFQYYREEENGRGNFPPRFSGLQFPNYSSELNVNALELDDSALYLCASSLGARTDNYEQYFGPGTRLTVT.

This rearrangement joins TRBV5-1 to TRBJ2-5; D is possibly TRBD2 (7 bases). The CDR3 length is 14 residues. CDR1 and CDR2 from the germline V gene are SGHRS and YFSETQ. V lost 4 bases, J lost 4 bases, and 14 bases lay in between. CDR3 coding DNA: TGCGCCAGCAGCCCCAACGGGGGGCCAGAGACCCAGTACTTC. Translated, it gives CASSPNGGPETQYF.

The chain couples TRBV10-3 to TRBJ1-2, with unresolved D. The CDR3 is 14 amino acids. Germline CDR1 is ENHRY and CDR2 is SYGVKD. Trimming pared 2 bases from V and 4 bases from J, leaving 11 bases between. CDR3 nucleotide sequence: TGTGCCATCAGTGAGGGCGGGAAAGGCTATGGCTACACCTTC. It specifies CAISEGGKGYGYTF.

This clone was observed a handful of times. V usage is TRBV7-2 and J usage is TRBJ1-6, with D possibly TRBD1 on 6 matching bases. This CDR3 spans 15 amino acids. The germline gives CDR1 SGHTA, CDR2 FQGNSA. Trimming cost V 4 bases and J 0 bases, with 7 bases left between them. CDR3 sequence reads: CASSWDNSYNSPLHF. The CDR3 DNA reads TGTGCCAGCAGCTGGGACAACTCCTATAATTCACCCCTCCACTTT.

The gene calls are TRBV19 and TRBJ2-5, with a weak D call TRBD1 (6 bases). Trimming took off 3 bases at V and 6 bases at J, with 11 bases between the two ends. The CDR3 spans 13 residues. The germline V gene has CDR1 LNHDA and CDR2 SQIVND (reference sequence). CDR3 DNA sequence: TGTGCCAGTAGTATGGGCAGGGGAAAGACCCAGTACTTC. As protein: CASSMGRGKTQYF.

This clone has a count of ten or more. The rearrangement uses TRBV7-2 and TRBJ2-3; 12 nucleotides match TRBD2. The CDR3 contains 15 residues. V shed 4 bases and J 5 bases; nucleotides not matched to a gene: 4. Germline CDR1 and CDR2: SGHTA and FQGNSA. The CDR3 is CASSSPTSGRDTQYF. CDR3 DNA sequence: TGTGCCAGCAGCTCCCCGACTAGCGGGAGAGATACGCAGTATTTT.

The J gene is TRBJ2-2, the V gene TRBV18; TRBD1 agrees at 7 bases. In germline, CDR1 is KGHSH, CDR2 LQKENI. V lost 3 bases to trimming and J lost 6 bases; unmatched junction nucleotides: 16. CDR3 size: 18 residues. The CDR3 DNA is TGTGCCAGCTCACCGTCCCATCCAGACAGGGCCCCCCCCGGGGAGCTGTTTTTT. Amino acid sequence: CASSPSHPDRAPPGELFF.

This chain connects TRBV5-6 to TRBJ2-7, with a tentative D call TRBD2 (5 bases). The CDR3 runs to 12 residues. Germline V gene lookup returns CDR1 SGHDT and CDR2 YYEEEE. V was clipped by 4 bases and J by 7 bases, with 12 bases between them. The CDR3 reads CASSTFSGEQYF. In DNA form, the CDR3 reads TGTGCCAGCAGCACGTTCTCGGGGGAGCAGTACTTC.